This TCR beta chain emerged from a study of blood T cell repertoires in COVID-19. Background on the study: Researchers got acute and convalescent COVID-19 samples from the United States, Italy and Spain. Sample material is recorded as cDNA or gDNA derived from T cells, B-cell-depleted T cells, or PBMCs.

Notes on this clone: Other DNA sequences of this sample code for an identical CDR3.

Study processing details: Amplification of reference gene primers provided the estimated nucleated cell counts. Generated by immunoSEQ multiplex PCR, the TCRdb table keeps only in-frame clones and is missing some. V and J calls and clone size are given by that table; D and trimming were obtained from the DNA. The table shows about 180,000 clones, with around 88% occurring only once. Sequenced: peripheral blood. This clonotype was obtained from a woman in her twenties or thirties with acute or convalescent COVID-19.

The CDR3 here is CASSFRQGLSYEQYF. For the CDR3, the DNA is TGTGCCAGCAGCTTTAGACAGGGGCTTTCCTACGAGCAGTACTTC. The rearrangement links TRBV5-4 to TRBJ2-7, with TRBD1 matching 8 bases. Germline V gives CDR1 SGHNT, CDR2 YYREEE (reference sequence). With 2 bases clipped from V and 1 base from J, the junction kept 5 bases outside the gene matches. The CDR3 has 15 residues. The complete variable domain, with remaining parts taken from reference TRBV5-4 and TRBJ2-7, reads ETGVTQSPTHLIKTRGQQVTLRCSSQSGHNTVSWYQQALGQGPQFIFQYYREEENGRGNFPPRFSGLQFPNYSSELNVNALELDDSALYLCASSFRQGLSYEQYFGPGTRLTVT.